The rows below give T cell receptor beta chains drawn from one sample of a study of blood T cell repertoires in COVID-19. The method was immunoSEQ multiplex PCR; TCRdb's version includes in-frame clones alone and lacks a portion of them. The data contain roughly 200,000 clones, under 90% of them singletons. Sequenced sample: PBMCs or T cells enriched from blood (not recorded which). The receptors were sampled from a woman in her twenties or thirties with acute COVID-19. CDR3s include the opening cysteine and the closing phenylalanine or tryptophan. The order of the fields is D gene, clone size, J gene, V gene, CDR3 DNA, CDR3 protein. D genes are given only for firm matches. Clone sizes are given selectively: once, few, many, or a class where the clone is expanded.

>NA|NA|TRBJ1-1|TRBV12-3/TRBV12-4
TGTGCCAGCAGTCAATGGGGAGGCACTGAAGCTTTCTTT
CASSQWGGTEAFF
>NA|NA|TRBJ1-2|TRBV30
TGTGCCTGGAGTTTGGAGGCAGCCTATCGCTACACCTTC
CAWSLEAAYRYTF
>TRBD1|NA|TRBJ2-7|TRBV30
TGTGCCTGGAGTGGGGGACAGGGGGCCAACCCCCTCTACGAGCAGTACTTC
CAWSGGQGANPLYEQYF
>NA|NA|TRBJ1-2|TRBV3-1/TRBV3-2
TGTGCCAGCTCCCCCGGACAGTCCTATGGCTACACCTTC
CASSPGQSYGYTF
>TRBD1|NA|TRBJ2-1|TRBV9
TGTGCCAGCAGCCATCGGACAGGGAATGAGCAGTTCTTC
CASSHRTGNEQFF
>NA|NA|TRBJ1-5|TRBV6-5
TGTGCCAGCAGTTACTTCCCTAATGCCCTCAATCAGCCCCAGCATTTT
CASSYFPNALNQPQHF
>NA|NA|TRBJ1-1|TRBV19
TGTGCCAGTAGTCCCGGGACAACCAACACTGAAGCTTTCTTT
CASSPGTTNTEAFF
>NA|NA|TRBJ2-6|TRBV4-3
TGCGCCAGCAGCCAAGGTGAACAGGGCTCTGGGGCCAACGTCCTGACTTTC
CASSQGEQGSGANVLTF
>TRBD1|NA|TRBJ2-7|TRBV29-1
TGCAGCGTCAGACCTGGGACAGGGCAGGCCTACGAGCAGTACTTC
CSVRPGTGQAYEQYF
>NA|once|TRBJ2-5|TRBV7-6
TGTGCCAGCAGCCCGTACAGGGACACCAAAATAGAGACCCAGTACTTC
CASSPYRDTKIETQYF
>NA|NA|TRBJ2-1|TRBV5-5
TGTGCCAGCAGCCGCCACGACAGACAGTACAATGAGCAGTTCTTC
CASSRHDRQYNEQFF
>NA|NA|TRBJ2-5|TRBV7-2
TGTGCCAGCAGCTTATTTCTCAGTCTAGCCCAAGAGACCCAGTACTTC
CASSLFLSLAQETQYF
>NA|NA|TRBJ1-5|TRBV20-1
TGCAGTGCTAGTGTCGACAGTCTTGTATCACAGCCCCAGCATTTT
CSASVDSLVSQPQHF
>TRBD1|NA|TRBJ1-1|TRBV29-1
TGCAGCGTTGAAGGCCCAGGGGGCCAGAACACTGAAGCTTTCTTT
CSVEGPGGQNTEAFF
>NA|NA|TRBJ2-3|TRBV29-1
TGCAGCGTCACCCAGGGGCCCGGGGAGACAGATACGCAGTATTTT
CSVTQGPGETDTQYF
>TRBD1|NA|TRBJ1-2|TRBV29-1
TGCAGCGTCACAGGGGTTTGGGTTGGCTACACCTTC
CSVTGVWVGYTF
>NA|NA|TRBJ1-5|TRBV6-5
TGTGCCAGCAGTTACTCGAAATATCAGCGCCAGCCCCAGCATTTT
CASSYSKYQRQPQHF
>NA|NA|TRBJ1-5|TRBV3-1/TRBV3-2
TGTGCCAGCAGCCAACAGGGGAGATTTGAGGCCCAGCATTTT
CASSQQGRFEAQHF
>TRBD2|NA|TRBJ2-2|TRBV28
TGTGCCAGCAGATACGGGGGGGCCGAGGCCGGGGAGCTGTTTTTT
CASRYGGAEAGELFF
>TRBD1|once|TRBJ1-2|TRBV29-1
TGCAGCGTTACAGGGGACTACTATGGCTACACCTTC
CSVTGDYYGYTF
>TRBD1|NA|TRBJ1-2|TRBV4-3
TGCGCCAGCAGCCAAAACAGGGGGGGGAGGTACTATGGCTACACCTTC
CASSQNRGGRYYGYTF
>NA|NA|TRBJ1-5|TRBV19
TGTGCCAGTACGGATGTTGCACAGGGCAATCAGCCCCAGCATTTT
CASTDVAQGNQPQHF